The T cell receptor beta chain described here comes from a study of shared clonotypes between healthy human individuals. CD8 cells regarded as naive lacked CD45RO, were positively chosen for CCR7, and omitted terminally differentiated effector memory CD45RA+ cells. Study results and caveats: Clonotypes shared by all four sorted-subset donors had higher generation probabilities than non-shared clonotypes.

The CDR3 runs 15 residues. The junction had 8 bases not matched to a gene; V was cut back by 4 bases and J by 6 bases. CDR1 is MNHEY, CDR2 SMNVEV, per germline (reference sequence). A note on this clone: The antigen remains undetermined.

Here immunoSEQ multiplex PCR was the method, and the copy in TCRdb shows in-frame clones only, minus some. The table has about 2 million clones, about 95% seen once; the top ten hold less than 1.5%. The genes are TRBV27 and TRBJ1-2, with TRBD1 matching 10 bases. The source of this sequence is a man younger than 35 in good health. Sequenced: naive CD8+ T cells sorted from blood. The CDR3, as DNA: TGTGCCAGCAGTTCGCCGGGACAGGGGATCCATGGCTACACCTTC. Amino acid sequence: CASSSPGQGIHGYTF.